This T cell receptor (beta chain) was found in a study of OX40 agonist ivuxolimab in advanced cancers. Study context: Patients with hepatocellular carcinoma, melanoma, renal cell or head and neck cancer made up the dose-escalation patients.

Sequencing was performed with immunoSEQ multiplex PCR; in TCRdb, only in-frame clones are kept and a portion is missing. The sample consists of more than 50,000 clones, 85% of them appearing once. Germline V gives CDR1 MNHEY, CDR2 SMNVEV (reference sequence). The length of the CDR3 is 15 residues. V shed 3 bases and J shed 4 bases, with 12 bases lying between them. Study-level points and caveats: Normalized T-cell clonal expansion was also low in some nonresponders. The study observed clonal expansion of CD4+ and CD8+ blood T cells by week 6 at 0.1 to 3.0 mg/kg.

Exclusion of a patient followed from autoimmune disease history or systemic immunosuppression. Only one count was recorded for this clone. Its antigen is unidentified. The V call is TRBV27, the J call TRBJ2-2; maybe TRBD2 (6 bases). The specimen was CD4+ or CD8+ T cells sorted from blood, collected in a trial of the OX40 agonist ivuxolimab. The clonotype comes from an adult with an advanced solid tumor such as melanoma, head and neck, liver or kidney cancer. The CDR3 loop reads CASSFSSVITGELFF. Written as DNA, the CDR3 is TGTGCCAGCAGTTTTTCTAGCGTCATCACCGGGGAGCTGTTTTTT.